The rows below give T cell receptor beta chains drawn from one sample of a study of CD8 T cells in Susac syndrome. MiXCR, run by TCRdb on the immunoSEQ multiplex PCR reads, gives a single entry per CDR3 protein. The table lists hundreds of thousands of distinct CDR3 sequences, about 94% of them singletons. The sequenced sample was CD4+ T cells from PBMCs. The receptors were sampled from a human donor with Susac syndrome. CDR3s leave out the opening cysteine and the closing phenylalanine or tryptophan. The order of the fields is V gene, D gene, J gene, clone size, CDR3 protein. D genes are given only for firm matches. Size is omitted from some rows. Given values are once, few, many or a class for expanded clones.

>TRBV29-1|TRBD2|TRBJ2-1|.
SVETSGKAYNEQF
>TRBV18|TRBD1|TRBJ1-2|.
ASSPSGTGDGYT
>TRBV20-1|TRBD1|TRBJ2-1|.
SAAGTGITNEQF
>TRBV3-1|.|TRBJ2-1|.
ASSHGQFNEQF
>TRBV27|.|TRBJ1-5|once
ASSLLGRDSNQPQH
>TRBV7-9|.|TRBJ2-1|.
ASSWTLLGLSYNEQF
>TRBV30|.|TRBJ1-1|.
ACKSQRNTEAF
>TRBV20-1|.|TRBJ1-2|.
SAREGGARIYGYT
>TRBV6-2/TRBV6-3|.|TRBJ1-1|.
ASSLRGYTEAF
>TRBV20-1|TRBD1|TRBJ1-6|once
SATGGLPLH
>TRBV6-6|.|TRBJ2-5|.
ASSYLGSQETQY
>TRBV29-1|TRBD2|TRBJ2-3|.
SVEGPSGVTDTQY
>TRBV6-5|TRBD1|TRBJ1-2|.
ASSLQRQGAHGYT
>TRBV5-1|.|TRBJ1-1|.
ASRGERVNTEAF
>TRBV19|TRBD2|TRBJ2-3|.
ASTPHSGGVDTQY
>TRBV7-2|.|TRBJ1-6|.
ASSLDSANSPLH
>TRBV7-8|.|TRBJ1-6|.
ASSLDGLGSPLH
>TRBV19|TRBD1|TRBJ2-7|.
ASATGGNEQY
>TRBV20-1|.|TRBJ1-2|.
SAPTRGGVDYGYT
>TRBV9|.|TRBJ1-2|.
ASTPEGTDYGYT
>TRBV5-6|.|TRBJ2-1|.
ASSFLQRNQF
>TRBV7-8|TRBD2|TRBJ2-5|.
ASSPGTSGWETQY
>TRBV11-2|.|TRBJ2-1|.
ASSLGAGGYEQF
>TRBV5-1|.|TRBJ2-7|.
ASSLDSDYEQY
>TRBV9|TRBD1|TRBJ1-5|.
ASSAGTGVQPQH
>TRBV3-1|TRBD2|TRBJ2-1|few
ASSLTPLAGGNEQF
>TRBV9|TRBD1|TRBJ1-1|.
ASSASGTVNTEAF
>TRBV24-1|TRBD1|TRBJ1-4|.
ATSDRGQDGGEKLF
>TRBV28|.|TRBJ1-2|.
ASIPAGRGSGYT
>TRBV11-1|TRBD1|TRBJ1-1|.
ASSPGTGTGTEAF
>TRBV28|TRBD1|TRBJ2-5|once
ASAQGGPGETQY
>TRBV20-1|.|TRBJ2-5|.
SARYWGRETQY
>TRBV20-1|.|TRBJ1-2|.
SASPGNGYT
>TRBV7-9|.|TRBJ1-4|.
ASSLYLSGPTNEKLF
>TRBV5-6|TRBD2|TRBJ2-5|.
ASSPPSGGGQETQY
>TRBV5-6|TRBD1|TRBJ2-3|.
ASSWGQGSADTQY
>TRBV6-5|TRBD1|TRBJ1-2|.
ASSSPRINDRASYGYT
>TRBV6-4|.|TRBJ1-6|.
ASRQGTNSPLH
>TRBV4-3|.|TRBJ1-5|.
ASSQDIGGGTGPLNQPQH
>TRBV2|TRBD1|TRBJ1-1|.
ASSEWDSRGEAF
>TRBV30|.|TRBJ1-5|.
AWGDFSNQPQH